These 10 T cell receptor beta chains came from one sample sequenced in a study of blood T cell repertoires in COVID-19. The table came from immunoSEQ multiplex PCR; TCRdb's copy has only in-frame clones and leaves some out. Here the sample spans a few hundred thousand clones, approximately 90% being singletons. Sequencing was performed on PBMCs or T cells enriched from blood (not recorded which). These receptors were taken from a woman aged 40 to 49 who had been exposed to COVID-19.

This chain uses TRBV19 with TRBJ1-4; perhaps TRBD1 as D (6 bases). The V gene lost 4 bases and the J gene lost 11 bases, with 14 bases spanning the gap. CDR3 size: 13 residues. Germline lookup yields CDR1 LNHDA and CDR2 SQIVND (reference sequence). Written as DNA, the CDR3 is TGTGCCAGTAGTAGAAAGCAGGGGCAGAAACTGTTTTTT. Encoded protein: CASSRKQGQKLFF.

The rearrangement links TRBV11-3 to TRBJ1-3, with no clear D. The length of the CDR3 is 13 residues. Germline V gene lookup returns CDR1 SGHNT and CDR2 YENEEA. Trimming took 6 bases from V and 2 from J, leaving 8 bases between them. CDR3 amino acids: CASSLITGNTIYF. CDR3 nucleotide sequence: TGTGCCAGCAGTCTAATAACTGGAAACACCATATATTTT.

This sequence joins TRBV3-1 (or the pseudogene TRBV3-2) and TRBJ1-2; 7 bases map to TRBD1. Germline values: CDR1 LGHDT, CDR2 YNNKEL (reference sequence). CDR3 size: 14 residues. With V trimmed by 4 bases and J by 7 bases, 9 bases remained unmatched. CDR3 in DNA: TGTGCCAGCAGCCCAAGCGCTCGACAGGGTGGCTACACCTTC. This gives the protein CASSPSARQGGYTF.

CDR3 nucleotide sequence: TGTGCCAGTAGTACCCGAATAGGGGGGACAGGGGGTAGCAATCAGCCCCAGCATTTT. It translates to CASSTRIGGTGGSNQPQHF. V gene TRBV19 combines with J gene TRBJ1-5; 11 nucleotides match TRBD1. The J segment lost 0 bases and the V segment lost 4 bases, leaving 11 bases of the junction unmatched. CDR1 LNHDA and CDR2 SQIVND come from the germline V gene (reference sequence). The CDR3 consists of 19 residues.

CDR3 DNA sequence: TGTGCCAGTAAACAGACAGGAAACACTGAAGCTTTCTTT. Translation: CASKQTGNTEAFF. V usage is TRBV19 and J usage is TRBJ1-1, with a weak D call TRBD1 (6 bases). CDR1 and CDR2 from the germline V gene are LNHDA and SQIVND (reference sequence). CDR3 length: 13 residues. The ends were cut back, 7 bases at V and 2 bases at J, with 11 bases in the middle.

The chain carries TRBV4-1 and TRBJ1-2, with D possibly TRBD1 on 5 matching bases. Trimming left V 3 bases short and J 7 bases short, with 24 bases between. The CDR3 is 17 amino acids. Germline CDR1 is MGHRA and CDR2 is YSYEKL. DNA of the CDR3: TGCGCCAGCAGCCATCTCGGACGGGACTCACATCGGAGTGGCTACACCTTC. This encodes CASSHLGRDSHRSGYTF.

The rearrangement joins TRBV6-1 to TRBJ1-3, with 7 bases aligning to TRBD1. V shed 1 base and J 4 bases; nucleotides not matched to a gene: 4. This CDR3 has 15 residues. Germline values: CDR1 MNHNS, CDR2 SASEGT. CDR3 DNA sequence: TGTGCCAGCAGTGAAGACGGGACAGCCGGAAACACCATATATTTT. Amino acid sequence: CASSEDGTAGNTIYF.

The chain combines TRBV3-1 (or the pseudogene TRBV3-2) with TRBJ2-3, with a possible D match to TRBD1 (6 bases). Trimming cost V 0 bases and J 5 bases, with 12 bases left between them. Looked up from germline, CDR1 is LGHDT and CDR2 is YNNKEL (reference sequence). The CDR3 contains 15 residues. CDR3 nucleotide sequence: TGTGCCAGCAGCCAAGATCGCAGGGGTCTAGATACGCAGTATTTT. It translates to CASSQDRRGLDTQYF.

The genes are TRBV15 and TRBJ2-3; tentative D call: TRBD2 (5 bases). The CDR3 runs 14 residues. Trimming took 7 bases from V and 1 from J, leaving 12 bases between them. The V gene's germline CDR1 is LNHNV and CDR2 YYDKDF (reference sequence). The CDR3 here is CATTKDGGTDTQYF. CDR3 sequence (DNA): TGTGCCACCACCAAAGACGGGGGCACAGATACGCAGTATTTT.

V usage is TRBV7-9 and J usage is TRBJ1-6; 8 bases are shared with TRBD1. Losses at the gene ends were 4 bases for V and 10 bases for J; bases not matched to a gene: 9. CDR1 SEHNR and CDR2 FQNEAQ come from the germline V gene (reference sequence). The length of the CDR3 is 15 residues. The DNA for the CDR3 is TGTGCCAGCAGCTCGACAGGGGCCAGTGGGTCACCCCTCCACTTT. It encodes CASSSTGASGSPLHF.